The clone carrying this T cell receptor (beta chain) was counted between two and nine times. Its antigen is undetermined. This sample was included in a study of cytomegalovirus exposure and HLA in healthy donors. The method was immunoSEQ multiplex PCR; TCRdb's version includes in-frame clones alone and lacks a portion of them. The table records 150,000 to 200,000 clones, roughly 80% of them present only once. Study-wide results and caveats: In vitro experiments confirmed that three CMV-associated chains were specific for CMV antigens. The authors enumerated 150 to 200 TCR beta chains as linked to cytomegalovirus. While the bulk of TCR sequences proved rare, some public TCRs turned up in many donors.

V dropped 0 bases and J dropped 7 bases, with 10 bases sitting between them. The length of the CDR3 is 14 residues. Germline V gives CDR1 SGHNT, CDR2 YYREEE (reference sequence). The donors were members of the validation cohort comprising roughly 130 subjects, separate from the roughly 700-subject first cohort. The chain carries TRBV5-4 and TRBJ2-2; a weak D match, TRBD1 (6 bases). The sequence was collected from a man aged 25 to 40 in good health and CMV-seropositive. The sequenced sample consisted of PBMCs. The CDR3 loop reads CASSLGQGSGELFF. The DNA of the CDR3 is TGTGCCAGCAGCTTGGGGCAGGGGAGCGGGGAGCTGTTTTTT.